This TCR beta chain was sequenced in a study of T cell responses to AZD1222 COVID-19 vaccine. The wider study: Pooling was applied to second doses at about 4 or about 12 weeks.

Some clones are missing from TCRdb's copy, which holds only in-frame ones; the method was immunoSEQ multiplex PCR. This table holds about 130,000 clones, more than 80% found once. Study-level results: Clonal diversity was possibly underestimated; the donors were predominantly white British and more often female. Among vaccine-associated CD4 TCRs, coverage spanned spike, with dominance at 160-218 and 743-854. Baseline serostatus was positive in only six AZD1222 recipients.

On this clone: Its specificity is unknown.

Trimming took off 3 bases at V and 3 bases at J, with 15 bases between the two ends. The germline gives CDR1 WNHNN, CDR2 SYGVQD (reference sequence). This CDR3 is 15 amino acids long. The starting material was peripheral blood, obtained on day 0 of AZD1222 vaccination. This TCR derives from an adult in good health. The gene calls are TRBV10-1 and TRBJ2-7; the D call may be TRBD1 or TRBD2 (5 bases each). In DNA, the CDR3 is TGCGCCAGCAGTGATCCGGGCCGGGGCCGCTACGAGCAGTACTTC. Encoded protein: CASSDPGRGRYEQYF.